This entry lists 26 T cell receptor beta chains sequenced from one sample in a study of cytomegalovirus exposure and HLA in healthy donors. With 60 Vbeta and 13 Jbeta primers, the PCR was carried out. Generated by immunoSEQ multiplex PCR, the TCRdb table keeps only in-frame clones and is missing some. This sample has about 140,000 clones, with around 80% found just once. Sequenced input: PBMCs. These receptors originate from a man aged 18-30 years in good health and CMV-seropositive.

The V gene is TRBV30, the J gene TRBJ1-5; unclear D gene. The V gene lost 0 bases and the J gene lost 5 bases, with 8 bases spanning the gap. Germline V gene data show CDR1 as GTSNPN and CDR2 as SVGIG (reference sequence). The CDR3 contains 13 residues. CDR3 DNA: TGTGCCTGGAGTGTACAATGGTATCAGCCCCAGCATTTT. Translating it yields CAWSVQWYQPQHF.

Written as DNA, the CDR3 is TGTGCCAGCAGCACTCCGAACAGCGGCTTTCGGGCTTTCTTT. Its translation: CASSTPNSGFRAFF. This chain links TRBV28 with TRBJ1-1; no definite D call. Trimming left V 6 bases short and J 11 bases short, with 22 bases between. CDR3 length: 14 residues. Germline V gene data show CDR1 as MDHEN and CDR2 as SYDVKM.

The chain couples TRBV10-3 to TRBJ1-2; 10 bases map to TRBD1. Germline CDR1 is ENHRY and CDR2 is SYGVKD. The CDR3 loop spans 15 amino acids. V was clipped by 2 bases and J by 4 bases; unmatched bases: 4. The CDR3 DNA reads as TGTGCCATCAGTGAGAGTGACAGGGGGCCCTATGGCTACACCTTC. Translation: CAISESDRGPYGYTF.

This clone was detected only a few times. The chain has TRBV5-6 and TRBJ1-1, with 7 bases lining up with TRBD1. Trimming took 4 bases from V and 6 from J; bases not matched to a gene: 9. Germline V CDR1 and CDR2: SGHDT, YYEEEE. CDR3 length: 14 amino acids. The CDR3 protein is CASSRDYRGAEAFF. For the CDR3, the DNA is TGTGCCAGCAGCAGAGATTACAGGGGCGCTGAAGCTTTCTTT. Combining the CDR3 with reference TRBV5-6 and TRBJ1-1 gives the whole variable domain DAGVTQSPTHLIKTRGQQVTLRCSPKSGHDTVSWYQQALGQGPQFIFQYYEEEERQRGNFPDRFSGHQFPNYSSELNVNALLLGDSALYLCASSRDYRGAEAFFGQGTRLTVV.

There are a few counts of this clone. This rearrangement joins TRBV4-2 to TRBJ2-7; D is perhaps TRBD2 (6 bases). The CDR3 runs to 14 residues. The ends were cut back, 2 bases at V and 7 bases at J, with 15 bases in the middle. The germline gives CDR1 LGHNA, CDR2 YNFKEQ. DNA of the CDR3: TGTGCCAGCAGCCAATCCGGAGGGATTTTGGAGCAGTACTTC. Encoded protein: CASSQSGGILEQYF.

The rearrangement links TRBV7-2 to TRBJ1-1; 8 positions match TRBD1. CDR1 and CDR2 (germline): SGHTA, FQGNSA. The CDR3 covers 14 residues. J lost 5 bases, V lost 6 bases, and 8 bases had no gene match. CDR3 bases: TGTGCCAGCAGACGACAGGGGTCGGGGACTGAAGCTTTCTTT. This codes for CASRRQGSGTEAFF.

The chain couples TRBV5-4 to TRBJ2-3; tentative D call: TRBD2 (5 bases). The CDR3 contains 18 residues. Trimming removed 3 bases at V and 5 bases at J, with 25 bases between. Germline V gives CDR1 SGHNT, CDR2 YYREEE (reference sequence). CDR3 coding DNA: TGTGCCAGCAGCTCCCTAGTTTCGAGCGGCCCGGCGAGAGATACGCAGTATTTT. It specifies CASSSLVSSGPARDTQYF.

This chain uses TRBV7-3 with TRBJ2-1; TRBD1 is a possible D gene (6 bases). Per the germline V gene, CDR1 is SGHTA and CDR2 is FQGTGA. CDR3 length: 13 residues. V shed 4 bases and J shed 3 bases, with 7 bases lying between them. This chain's CDR3 is CASSSQGYNEQFF. In DNA form, the CDR3 reads TGTGCCAGCAGCTCACAGGGCTACAATGAGCAGTTCTTC.

This clone was counted a few times. The chain recombines TRBV10-2 with TRBJ2-5, with D uncertain. The CDR3 is 13 residues long. The V gene's germline CDR1 is WSHSY and CDR2 SAAADI. The ends were cut back, 3 bases at V and 7 bases at J, with 12 bases in the middle. Here the CDR3 reads CASSDTATRTQYF. The CDR3 DNA sequence: TGCGCCAGCAGTGATACTGCTACGAGGACCCAGTACTTC.

This chain links TRBV6-6 with TRBJ2-7; D is unclear. Looked up from germline, CDR1 is MNHNY and CDR2 is SVGAGI (reference sequence). Trimming took off 10 bases at V and 7 bases at J, with 11 bases between the two ends. This CDR3 has 10 amino acids. CDR3 in DNA: TGTGCCACCCAATCAGAAGAGCAGTACTTC. Its translation: CATQSEEQYF.

Regarding this clone: The same CDR3 is also encoded by other DNA sequences in this sample. The chain uses TRBV19 and TRBJ1-1; D uncertain. V was trimmed by 7 bases and J by 2 bases, leaving 11 bases between them. The CDR3 sequence is 13 residues long. The germline V gene encodes CDR1 LNHDA and CDR2 SQIVND (reference sequence). The CDR3 DNA is TGTGCCAGTAAATCCCGGGGTAACACTGAAGCTTTCTTT. The encoded protein is CASKSRGNTEAFF. Together with reference TRBV19 and TRBJ1-1, the CDR3 gives the full variable domain: DGGITQSPKYLFRKEGQNVTLSCEQNLNHDAMYWYRQDPGQGLRLIYYSQIVNDFQKGDIAEGYSVSREKKESFPLTVTSAQKNPTAFYLCASKSRGNTEAFFGQGTRLTVV.

This rearrangement joins TRBV5-1 to TRBJ1-5; the D gene is possibly TRBD1 (6 bases). The CDR3 covers 15 residues. Trimming pared 0 bases from V and 7 bases from J, leaving 14 bases between. Germline V gene data show CDR1 as SGHRS and CDR2 as YFSETQ. The CDR3 DNA reads as TGCGCCAGCAGCTTGGAGGGGGGGCAAGGGCAGCCCCAGCATTTT. Encoded protein: CASSLEGGQGQPQHF.

This clone was recorded only once. The J gene is TRBJ2-7, the V gene TRBV7-9; TRBD1 aligns across 10 bases. The CDR3 has 16 residues. CDR1 is SEHNR and CDR2 is FQNEAQ in the germline V gene (reference sequence). The J segment lost 3 bases and the V segment lost 5 bases, leaving 10 bases of the junction unmatched. The DNA for the CDR3 is TGTGCCAGCAGCCCTCAGACCGGGACAGGGGACTACGAGCAGTACTTC. Protein: CASSPQTGTGDYEQYF.

V and J are TRBV6-1 and TRBJ2-5, with 9 bases lining up with TRBD1. The better agreement between TRBJ2-7 and the DNA end casts doubt on the J call. This CDR3 spans 14 amino acids. Germline loops: CDR1 MNHNS, CDR2 SASEGT. The CDR3 loop reads CASSVNRGRDEQYF. CDR3 coding DNA: TGTGCCAGCAGTGTGAACAGGGGGCGGGACGAGCAGTACTTC.

This chain links TRBV27 with TRBJ1-1; the D is unclear. V was pared by 7 bases and J by 1 base, with 13 bases between. The CDR3 is made up of 14 amino acids. Germline CDR1 and CDR2: MNHEY and SMNVEV (reference sequence). The DNA for the CDR3 is TGTGCCAGCACCCCGGGGATATGGAACACTGAAGCTTTCTTT. This translates into CASTPGIWNTEAFF.

This chain uses TRBV28 with TRBJ1-3; tentatively, D is TRBD1 (5 bases). The germline gives CDR1 MDHEN, CDR2 SYDVKM. The CDR3 is 16 residues long. Trimming took 4 bases from V and 5 from J, leaving 18 bases between them. CDR3 amino acids: CASSSSWGGERNTIYF. In nucleotides, the CDR3 is TGTGCCAGCAGTTCATCCTGGGGGGGAGAACGAAACACCATATATTTT.

The gene calls are TRBV28 and TRBJ2-3; TRBD2 matches at 8 bases. CDR3 length equals 14 residues. Germline V gives CDR1 MDHEN, CDR2 SYDVKM. The ends lost 7 bases at V and 0 bases at J; junction bases unmatched: 3. The DNA for the CDR3 is TGTGCCAGCATACTAGCGGAGAGCACAGATACGCAGTATTTT. Residues: CASILAESTDTQYF.

As to this clone: Its ends do not fully match the called genes, so a read error is possible. The chain joins TRBV9 to TRBJ1-1; D gene unclear. This CDR3 is built from 15 residues. Looked up from germline, CDR1 is SGDLS and CDR2 is YYNGEE. The CDR3 reads CANSVAGREDTEAFF. CDR3 nucleotide sequence: TGTGCCAACAGCGTAGCGGGGAGGGAGGACACTGAAGCTTTCTTT. Together with reference TRBV9 and TRBJ1-1, the CDR3 gives the full variable domain: DSGVTQTPKHLITATGQRVTLRCSPRSGDLSVYWYQQSLDQGLQFLIQYYNGEERAKGNILERFSAQQFPDLHSELNLSSLELGDSALYFCANSVAGREDTEAFFGQGTRLTVV.

The J gene is TRBJ2-2, the V gene TRBV29-1; TRBD1 might be the D (6 bases). Trimming shortened V by 3 bases and J by 0 bases, and 8 bases separated the two germline ends. Germline V lookup: CDR1 SQVTM, CDR2 ANQGSEA. The CDR3 is 14 amino acids. This CDR3 is CSVDAGANTGELFF. The CDR3 nucleotides are TGCAGCGTTGATGCAGGGGCGAACACCGGGGAGCTGTTTTTT.

There are a few counts of this clone. The V gene is TRBV19, the J gene TRBJ2-5, with a tentative D call TRBD2 (5 bases). The germline CDR1 and CDR2 sequences are LNHDA and SQIVND (reference sequence). CDR3 length: 13 residues. V lost 10 bases and J lost 4, with 16 bases in between. CDR3 sequence (DNA): TGTGCCACCTCCTCGGGTCGGGGAGAGACCCAGTACTTC. Translating it yields CATSSGRGETQYF.

The chain links TRBV7-2 to TRBJ2-7; 10 bases match TRBD2. The germline gives CDR1 SGHTA, CDR2 FQGNSA. CDR3 size: 15 residues. With 5 bases clipped from V and 4 bases from J, the junction kept 8 bases outside the gene matches. CDR3: CASSPSSGSQYEQYF. The CDR3 DNA reads TGTGCCAGCAGCCCCTCTAGCGGGAGCCAGTACGAGCAGTACTTC. Looking up the rest from reference TRBV7-2 and TRBJ2-7 gives the full variable domain: GAGVSQSPSNKVTEKGKDVELRCDPISGHTALYWYRQSLGQGLEFLIYFQGNSAPDKSGLPSDRFSAERTGGSVSTLTIQRTQQEDSAVYLCASSPSSGSQYEQYFGPGTRLTVT.

The rearrangement joins TRBV27 to TRBJ2-6; tentative D call: TRBD1 (6 bases). The V gene's germline CDR1 is MNHEY and CDR2 SMNVEV (reference sequence). This CDR3 spans 15 amino acids. V shed 6 bases and J shed 0 bases, with 9 bases lying between them. CDR3 nucleotides: TGTGCCAGCAGCTCCAGGGGCTCTGGGGCCAACGTCCTGACTTTC. Residues: CASSSRGSGANVLTF.

J is TRBJ1-2 and V is TRBV28; 10 positions match TRBD1. The trim removed 3 bases at V and 4 bases at J, leaving 8 bases unmatched. The CDR3 contains 16 residues. Germline CDR1 and CDR2: MDHEN and SYDVKM. The CDR3 region is CASSFMDRGAAYGYTF. CDR3 nucleotide sequence: TGTGCCAGCAGTTTTATGGACAGGGGGGCCGCCTATGGCTACACCTTC.

The chain employs TRBV2 and TRBJ2-2; no definite D call. Trimming pared 4 bases from V and 2 bases from J, leaving 5 bases between. Germline assignment: CDR1 SNHLY and CDR2 FYNNEI. CDR3 length: 13 residues. This chain's CDR3 is CASSVQNTGELFF. In DNA, the CDR3 is TGTGCCAGCAGTGTCCAAAACACCGGGGAGCTGTTTTTT.

V gene TRBV5-1 combines with J gene TRBJ2-2, with 12 bases lining up with TRBD1. V shed 3 bases and J 4 bases; nucleotides not matched to a gene: 7. The CDR3 runs to 17 residues. Germline V gene data show CDR1 as SGHRS and CDR2 as YFSETQ. CDR3 nucleotide sequence: TGCGCCAGCAGCTCAAACCCGGGACAGGGGGCCACCGGGGAGCTGTTTTTT. Translated, it gives CASSSNPGQGATGELFF. The full variable domain, its missing parts supplied by reference TRBV5-1 and TRBJ2-2, is KAGVTQTPRYLIKTRGQQVTLSCSPISGHRSVSWYQQTPGQGLQFLFEYFSETQRNKGNFPGRFSGRQFSNSRSEMNVSTLELGDSALYLCASSSNPGQGATGELFFGEGSRLTVL.

This chain uses TRBV10-3 with TRBJ2-4, with 8 bases that match TRBD1. Germline V gene sequence: CDR1 ENHRY, CDR2 SYGVKD. V lost 2 bases and J lost 5; bases outside the gene matches: 5. There are 15 residues in the CDR3. Here the CDR3 reads CAISEQGADQNIQYF. CDR3 sequence (DNA): TGTGCCATCAGTGAGCAGGGGGCCGACCAAAACATTCAGTACTTC.